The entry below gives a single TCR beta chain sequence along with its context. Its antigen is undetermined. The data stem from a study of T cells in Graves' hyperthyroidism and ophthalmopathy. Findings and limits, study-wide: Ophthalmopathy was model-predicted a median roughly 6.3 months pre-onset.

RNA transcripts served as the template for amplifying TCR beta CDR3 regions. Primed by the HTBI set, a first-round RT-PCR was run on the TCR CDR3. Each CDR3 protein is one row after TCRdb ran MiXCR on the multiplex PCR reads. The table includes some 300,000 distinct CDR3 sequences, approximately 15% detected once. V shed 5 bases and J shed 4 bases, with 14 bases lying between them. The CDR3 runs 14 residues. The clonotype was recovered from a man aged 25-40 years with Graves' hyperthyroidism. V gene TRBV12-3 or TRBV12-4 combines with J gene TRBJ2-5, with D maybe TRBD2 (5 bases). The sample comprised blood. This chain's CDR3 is CASSPPTTRETQYF. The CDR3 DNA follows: TGTGCCAGCAGTCCACCGACTACTCGAGAGACCCAGTACTTC.